Described below is a single T cell receptor beta chain sequence and its context. Time point in this sample: peak reinfection, 3 to 8 weeks after reinfection detection. No in vitro expansion preceded TCR sequencing of the sorted cells. A couple of donors provided sorted CD3+ CD8+ CD45RO- naive CD8 T cells at all three reinfection time points. This record comes from a study of memory CD8 T cells in hepatitis C reinfection. In the study overall: Peak reinfection samples were taken 3 to 8 weeks after detection.

Data came from immunoSEQ multiplex PCR; TCRdb stores just in-frame clones and leaves some out. Among about 47,000 clones, over 75% were seen once, and the ten largest hold more than 0.95%. The CDR3 covers 17 residues. CDR1 is LNHNV, CDR2 YYDKDF, per germline (reference sequence). Trimming cost V 4 bases and J 2 bases; bases outside gene matches: 8. The TCR comes from a man younger than 30 with hepatitis C virus infection. The chain recombines TRBV15 with TRBJ1-3; the match to TRBD1 covers 10 bases. Sample: naive CD8+ T cells sorted from blood. CDR3 sequence reads: CATSTGQGITPGNTIYF. The CDR3 region has the DNA TGTGCCACCAGCACGGGACAGGGGATTACCCCTGGAAACACCATATATTTT.